The 27 T cell receptor beta chains reported below all come from one sample, sequenced in a study of blood T cells in healthy people across ages. Alongside a J-beta primer mix, a sample-barcoded 5' primer served in a second PCR lasting roughly 7 to 11 cycles. TCRdb reanalysed the 5' RACE reads using MiXCR and keeps one entry per CDR3 protein. The sample has over a million distinct CDR3 sequences; 35% to 45% are singletons. Material for sequencing was blood. The receptors stem from a young woman in good health.

This clonotype was seen a few times. CDR3 nucleotides: TGTGCCAGCAGAGACAGGGAACTTAATAATTCACCCCTCCACTTT. It specifies CASRDRELNNSPLHF. J is TRBJ1-6 and V is TRBV2; 7 nucleotides line up with TRBD1. The CDR3 loop spans 15 amino acids. The germline V gene has CDR1 SNHLY and CDR2 FYNNEI. The V and J ends lost 6 bases and 5 bases, in that order; junction bases with no gene match: 7.

V is TRBV5-1 and J is TRBJ2-5; TRBD1 matches 8 bases. The CDR3 extends over 13 amino acids. The trim removed 6 bases at V and 5 bases at J, leaving 6 bases unmatched. In germline, CDR1 is SGHRS, CDR2 YFSETQ. CDR3 loop: CASTDRGFETQYF. The CDR3 DNA reads as TGCGCCAGCACCGACAGGGGTTTTGAGACCCAGTACTTC.

V is TRBV5-1 and J is TRBJ1-4; weak D call: TRBD1 (6 bases). CDR3 size: 15 residues. V dropped 1 base and J dropped 7 bases, with 14 bases sitting between them. Germline assignment: CDR1 SGHRS and CDR2 YFSETQ. For the CDR3, the DNA is TGCGCCAGCAGCTTGAGGTCGGGGGGCTCTGAAAAACTGTTTTTT. Its protein is CASSLRSGGSEKLFF.

The chain recombines TRBV9 with TRBJ2-7, with D possibly TRBD2 on 6 matching bases. Trimming took off 2 bases at V and 2 bases at J, with 17 bases between the two ends. Per germline, CDR1 SGDLS and CDR2 YYNGEE. This CDR3 is built from 16 residues. The CDR3, as DNA: TGTGCCAGCAGCGTCGACCTGGCGGGGCACACCTACGAGCAGTACTTC. Translation gives CASSVDLAGHTYEQYF.

J is TRBJ2-3 and V is TRBV4-1; D is unresolved. The germline gives CDR1 MGHRA, CDR2 YSYEKL. Trimming left V 3 bases short and J 2 bases short, with 12 bases between. This CDR3 spans 15 amino acids. CDR3 region: CASSHLVWDTDTQYF. The CDR3 DNA reads as TGCGCCAGCAGCCATCTAGTTTGGGACACAGATACGCAGTATTTT.

The chain joins TRBV20-1 to TRBJ2-5; 8 bases are shared with TRBD1. V shed 0 bases, J shed 4 bases, and the junction held 10 bases outside the gene matches. There are 16 residues in the CDR3. CDR1 is DFQATT and CDR2 is SNEGSKA in the germline V gene (reference sequence). Here the CDR3 DNA reads TGCAGTGCTAGAGATTTAGAGCGACAGGGGTTAGAGACCCAGTACTTC. This translates into CSARDLERQGLETQYF.

For this clonotype: One end of the junction fails to match germline, which may point to a read error. The chain recombines TRBV10-3 with TRBJ2-7; D might be TRBD2 (6 bases). The CDR3 length is 14 residues. Germline lookup yields CDR1 ENHRY and CDR2 SYGVKD. The CDR3 reads CAIGETRSSYEQYF. The CDR3 DNA follows: TGTGCCATCGGTGAGACTAGGTCTAGCTACGAGCAGTACTTC.

The chain combines TRBV6-5 with TRBJ1-4; D perhaps matches TRBD1 (5 bases). The V end lost 6 bases, the J end lost 7 bases, and 12 bases lay between the germline ends. The CDR3 length is 13 residues. Germline V gives CDR1 MNHEY, CDR2 SVGAGI. This CDR3 reads CASRRRRGEKLFF. Here the CDR3 DNA reads TGTGCCAGCAGACGGCGGAGGGGTGAAAAACTGTTTTTT.

This clonotype was observed a few times. The chain links TRBV20-1 to TRBJ2-5, with TRBD1 matching 11 bases. J lost 2 bases, V lost 7 bases, and 3 bases had no gene match. The germline CDR1 and CDR2 sequences are DFQATT and SNEGSKA (reference sequence). This CDR3 has 13 amino acids. The CDR3 DNA reads as TGCAGTGGCCGGGACAGGGGGCAAGAGACCCAGTACTTC. This translates into CSGRDRGQETQYF.

The chain couples TRBV6-2 or TRBV6-3 to TRBJ2-1, with D perhaps TRBD2 (6 bases). The CDR3 sequence is 13 residues long. Deletions cut 8 bases from V and 9 bases from J, with 17 bases between. Germline CDR1 and CDR2: MNHEY and SVGEGT. The CDR3 protein is CASRGTAVTEQFF. DNA for the CDR3: TGTGCCAGCCGGGGGACGGCGGTTACTGAGCAGTTCTTC.

CDR3 region: CASSSWGGRGYNEQFF. CDR3 DNA: TGTGCCAGCAGCTCATGGGGCGGGAGGGGGTACAATGAGCAGTTCTTC. J is TRBJ2-1 and V is TRBV7-2; 9 bases agree with TRBD2. Per the germline V gene, CDR1 is SGHTA and CDR2 is FQGNSA. V shed 4 bases, J shed 4 bases, and the junction held 8 bases outside the gene matches. This CDR3 spans 16 amino acids.

This chain joins TRBV4-3 and TRBJ1-5; unclear D gene. The germline V gene has CDR1 LGHNA and CDR2 YSLEER. Trimming cost V 4 bases and J 1 base, with 14 bases left between them. CDR3 length equals 16 residues. The CDR3 spells CASSPYFSGSNQPQHF. In DNA form, the CDR3 reads TGCGCCAGCAGCCCCTATTTCTCGGGCAGCAATCAGCCCCAGCATTTT.

The chain uses TRBV29-1 and TRBJ1-2; weak D call: TRBD1 (6 bases). V lost 6 bases and J 5 bases, leaving 16 bases between the germline ends. This CDR3 region has 13 residues. Germline V lookup: CDR1 SQVTM, CDR2 ANQGSEA. CDR3 amino acids: CSVGATQVYGYTF. The CDR3 DNA sequence: TGCAGCGTGGGGGCTACACAGGTGTATGGCTACACCTTC. The variable domain in full, with the rest retrieved from reference TRBV29-1 and TRBJ1-2, is SAVISQKPSRDICQRGTSLTIQCQVDSQVTMMFWYRQQPGQSLTLIATANQGSEATYESGFVIDKFPISRPNLTFSTLTVSNMSPEDSSIYLCSVGATQVYGYTFGSGTRLTVV.

J is TRBJ1-1 and V is TRBV12-3 or TRBV12-4; a weak D match, TRBD1 (6 bases). The CDR3 consists of 16 residues. The V gene lost 5 bases and the J gene lost 1 base, with 17 bases spanning the gap. The CDR3 DNA reads as TGTGCCAGCAGTAGTCGGGGGGCGGTAAGGAACACTGAAGCTTTCTTT. It codes for CASSSRGAVRNTEAFF.

CDR3 region: CASNDRRNEKLFF. CDR3 sequence (DNA): TGTGCCAGCAACGACAGGAGGAATGAAAAACTGTTTTTT. The chain carries TRBV7-9 and TRBJ1-4; possible D gene TRBD1, 6 bases. CDR3 length: 13 amino acids. CDR1 and CDR2 from the germline V gene are SEHNR and FQNEAQ (reference sequence). With 7 bases removed from V and 5 bases from J, the gap between germline ends came to 11 bases. The full variable domain, rest sourced from reference TRBV7-9 and TRBJ1-4, is DTGVSQNPRHKITKRGQNVTFRCDPISEHNRLYWYRQTLGQGPEFLTYFQNEAQLEKSRLLSDRFSAERPKGSFSTLEIQRTEQGDSAMYLCASNDRRNEKLFFGSGTQLSVL.

This clonotype was found a few times. The rearrangement links TRBV29-1 to TRBJ1-6; the match to TRBD1 covers 7 bases. The CDR3 sequence is 15 residues long. Germline CDR1 SQVTM, CDR2 ANQGSEA. V trimming: 6 bases; J trimming: 10 bases; junction bases outside the gene matches: 15. The CDR3 here is CSVRDSASSASPLHF. CDR3 in DNA: TGCAGCGTCCGGGACAGTGCTTCGTCGGCGTCACCCCTCCACTTT.

This chain connects TRBV7-8 to TRBJ2-1; 9 nucleotides line up with TRBD1. CDR3 length equals 17 residues. V gave up 1 base and J gave up 5 bases; unmatched junction bases: 9. Germline CDR1 and CDR2: SGHVS and FQNEAQ. The CDR3 spells CASSLVGGTGLHNEQFF. The CDR3 region has the DNA TGTGCCAGCAGCTTAGTTGGCGGGACAGGGCTTCACAATGAGCAGTTCTTC.

This clonotype was counted between two and nine times. The chain has TRBV25-1 and TRBJ2-3; unclear D gene. With 6 bases removed from V and 2 bases from J, the gap between germline ends came to 9 bases. This CDR3 comprises 13 residues. CDR1 and CDR2 from the germline V gene are MGHDK and SYGVNS. This chain's CDR3 is CASREHLTDTQYF. The CDR3 nucleotides read TGTGCCAGCAGGGAGCACCTCACAGATACGCAGTATTTT.

The V call is TRBV7-2, the J call TRBJ1-5; possible D gene TRBD1, 6 bases. Trimming took off 6 bases at V and 7 bases at J, with 19 bases between the two ends. CDR1 is SGHTA, CDR2 FQGNSA, per germline. CDR3 length: 15 residues. The CDR3 sequence is CASRDDRSNRQPQHF. DNA of the CDR3: TGTGCCAGCAGGGACGACAGGTCGAACCGACAGCCCCAGCATTTT.

V usage is TRBV12-3 or TRBV12-4 and J usage is TRBJ2-3, with D uncertain. V lost 6 bases to trimming and J lost 6 bases, with 16 bases between them. The CDR3 loop spans 14 amino acids. CDR3 sequence (DNA): TGTGCCAGCAGCCGCACCTCCAAGCAGGATACGCAGTATTTT. This codes for CASSRTSKQDTQYF.

This clonotype was counted only a few times. The V and J genes are TRBV6-6 and TRBJ1-6; D is perhaps TRBD1 (6 bases). This CDR3 has 16 residues. The V and J ends lost 8 bases and 7 bases respectively, with 21 bases between them. Germline CDR1 and CDR2: MNHNY and SVGAGI (reference sequence). The CDR3, as DNA: TGTGCCAGCGGTCAAGTCTTACAGGGCGGGAATTCACCCCTCCACTTT. Translated, it gives CASGQVLQGGNSPLHF.

Details on this clonotype: One end of the junction fails to match germline, which may point to a read error. The chain has TRBV20-1 and TRBJ1-2, with a possible D match to TRBD1 (5 bases). CDR3 length equals 13 residues. Germline assignment: CDR1 DFQATT and CDR2 SNEGSKA (reference sequence). The CDR3 is CSARLDSGRGYSF. DNA for the CDR3: TGCAGTGCTAGGCTCGACAGTGGAAGAGGCTACAGCTTC.

This chain uses TRBV29-1 with TRBJ2-3; 13 bases agree with TRBD2. This CDR3 comprises 15 residues. The ends lost 2 bases at V and 5 bases at J; junction bases unmatched: 4. Germline loops: CDR1 SQVTM, CDR2 ANQGSEA. DNA for the CDR3: TGCAGCGTTGAACGGGGACTAGCGGGATTAGATACGCAGTATTTT. The encoded protein is CSVERGLAGLDTQYF.

The chain links TRBV10-3 to TRBJ2-5, with 7 bases matching TRBD2. Looked up from germline, CDR1 is ENHRY and CDR2 is SYGVKD. The CDR3 covers 13 residues. V trimming: 6 bases; J trimming: 4 bases; junction bases outside the gene matches: 5. CDR3 region: CAIRGGVAETQYF. CDR3 sequence (DNA): TGTGCCATCAGGGGGGGGGTAGCAGAGACCCAGTACTTC.

This clonotype was seen many times. This chain uses TRBV12-3 or TRBV12-4 with TRBJ2-3, with 9 bases identical to TRBD1. The CDR3 loop spans 14 amino acids. Trimming cost V 4 bases and J 1 base; bases outside gene matches: 0. DNA of the CDR3: TGTGCCAGCAGTTGGACAGGGGGCACAGATACGCAGTATTTT. It specifies CASSWTGGTDTQYF.

This sequence joins TRBV7-9 and TRBJ2-1, with 8 bases matching TRBD2. The V gene end was trimmed by 2 bases and the J gene end by 5 bases; junction bases not matched to a gene: 5. The CDR3 has 15 residues. Looked up from germline, CDR1 is SEHNR and CDR2 is FQNEAQ (reference sequence). The CDR3 DNA sequence: TGTGCCAGCAGCTTACGAGCGGGGGCCCACAATGAGCAGTTCTTC. It specifies CASSLRAGAHNEQFF. Drawing the rest from reference TRBV7-9 and TRBJ2-1, the complete variable domain is DTGVSQNPRHKITKRGQNVTFRCDPISEHNRLYWYRQTLGQGPEFLTYFQNEAQLEKSRLLSDRFSAERPKGSFSTLEIQRTEQGDSAMYLCASSLRAGAHNEQFFGPGTRLTVL.

This rearrangement joins TRBV13 to TRBJ1-2, with 8 bases that match TRBD1. Germline loops: CDR1 PRHDT, CDR2 FYEKMQ (reference sequence). The CDR3 is 16 amino acids. Trimming at V came to 4 bases and at J to 5 bases, leaving 12 bases not matched to a gene. The CDR3 DNA is TGTGCCAGCAGCTGGGGGACAGGATCGGCTGGGTATGGCTACACCTTC. Residues: CASSWGTGSAGYGYTF.